This TCR beta chain was identified in a study of spatial heterogeneity in lung cancer (dated by TCRdb to between 2018 and 2020). Notes on the research overall: Beta-chain transcripts were consistently detected in greater numbers than alpha-chain transcripts, which likely reflected higher beta-chain transcript abundance. Nonsynonymous mutation counts, determined by whole-exome sequencing of tumor tissue, were related to TCR repertoire features. In the raw uncorrected reads, each unique combination of TCR and UMI appeared more than ten times on average. At surgery, both alpha and beta chains were TCR-sequenced in roughly 200 tumor regions, approximately 64 matched nontumor lung samples and a few dozen PBMC samples. In non-small cell lung cancer, the study quantitatively compared TCR alpha and beta repertoires across several tumor regions, matched nontumor lung, and blood.

As concerns this clonotype: It lacks a known antigen. There are no base qualities to consult, and no much larger clone falls within one base. Since it is a stray read in a library aimed at alpha chains, this beta chain has a size that is not meaningful.

The time point label corresponds to: sample taken at primary tumor resection. For TCR sequencing, whole RNA was extracted from tumor and nontumor lung tissue, or from cryopreserved PBMC samples, and no cell sorting was done. Donors were around 69 patients with early-stage, untreated non-small cell lung cancer from the lung TRACERx cohort. A patient was chosen for TCR sequencing only when enough RNA was available from at least two tumor regions. Tumor and adjacent nontumor lung specimens were reviewed by a lung pathologist before selection. The receptor library was made with 5' RACE. Sequencing took place on a NextSeq 500. In the TCR library protocol, a unique molecular identifier was attached to each TCR cDNA molecule so that PCR and sequencing errors could be corrected. The paper's data handling went like this. Decombinator tools were used for TCR identification, UMI-based error correction and CDR3 extraction. Expanded TCRs were defined as those above a frequency of 2 per 1,000, corresponding to the top 1% of the tumor frequency distribution. Renyi diversity was calculated using the R vegan package after each repertoire was subsampled 100 times to 5,000 TCRs. To build CDR3 similarity networks, amino acid triplet string-kernel similarity was used, and CDR3s were connected when their pairwise similarity was above 0.82. TCRdb reworked the public reads: Q25 trimming with fastp, MiXCR clone assembly, productive beta chains retained. Merged by CDR3 protein, the rows form single entries marked with the most common genes and DNA. These V and J calls originate from TCRdb's pipeline instead of the authors' own analysis. The sample contains several thousand distinct CDR3 sequences, 15% to 20% of them found a single time. The top ten hold roughly 20% of the sample.

What the research found in general, with its limitations: Confirming at a functional level the hypothesis that regional TCRs recognize regional mutations was considered to require additional single-cell paired TCR alpha and beta sequencing.

Source: normal lung tissue next to the tumor, taken at surgery. The TCR originated in a male donor with early-stage non-small cell lung cancer.

The CDR3 sequence is CASSSLGEQYF. The nucleotide sequence reads as follows: TGTGCCAGCAGCTCTTTGGGGGAGCAGTACTTC. The rearranged segments are TRBV3-1 and TRBJ2-7, with no confident D gene call. Taken from the germline V gene (reference sequence), the CDR1 and CDR2 loops are LGHDT and YNNKEL. V sheds 5 bases and J sheds 7 bases, leaving 9 bases between their ends. The cysteine opens and the phenylalanine closes a CDR3 of 11 amino acids. Only CDR3 DNA remains: 33 bases, in frame from the first base.